Listed below are T cell receptor beta chains from one sample, sequenced in a study of shared clonotypes between healthy human individuals. Profiling relied on immunoSEQ multiplex PCR, and the TCRdb table lists in-frame clones only, not all of them. The data show about 1,900,000 clones, approximately 94% seen once. Sequencing was performed on naive CD8+ T cells sorted from blood. The receptor set was obtained from a young man in good health. Both conserved end residues are part of each CDR3. The D gene is left open where the match is weak. A clone size is listed for some rows: how often the clone was seen (once, few, many), or a class if it is expanded.

CDR3aa: CASSPGRSTYEQYF; CDR3nt: TGCGCCAGCAGCCCAGGCAGGAGCACCTACGAGCAGTACTTC; j_gene: TRBJ2-7; d_gene: -; v_gene: TRBV4-1; abundance: -; len: 14
CDR3aa: CASSLDAGLTSGETQYF; CDR3nt: TGCGCCAGCAGCTTGGATGCGGGGCTCACGTCGGGGGAGACCCAGTACTTC; j_gene: TRBJ2-5; d_gene: -; v_gene: TRBV5-1; abundance: -; len: 17
CDR3aa: CASSSIPSGGPSSYEQYF; CDR3nt: TGTGCCAGCAGCTCGATCCCTAGCGGGGGCCCCAGCTCCTACGAGCAGTACTTC; j_gene: TRBJ2-7; d_gene: TRBD2; v_gene: TRBV11-2; abundance: -; len: 18
CDR3aa: CASSEGDGYTF; CDR3nt: TGCGCCAGCAGTGAAGGTGATGGCTACACCTTC; j_gene: TRBJ1-2; d_gene: -; v_gene: TRBV10-2; abundance: few; len: 11
CDR3aa: CASSEFLAGDRNEQFF; CDR3nt: TGTGCCAGCAGTGAATTCCTAGCGGGAGATAGGAATGAGCAGTTCTTC; j_gene: TRBJ2-1; d_gene: TRBD2; v_gene: TRBV25-1; abundance: -; len: 16
CDR3aa: CASSSDGATEAFF; CDR3nt: TGTGCCAGCAGCTCTGACGGGGCCACTGAAGCTTTCTTT; j_gene: TRBJ1-1; d_gene: -; v_gene: TRBV7-9; abundance: -; len: 13
CDR3aa: CASIGGVWYGYTF; CDR3nt: TGTGCCAGCATTGGTGGGGTCTGGTATGGCTACACCTTC; j_gene: TRBJ1-2; d_gene: -; v_gene: TRBV6-1; abundance: few; len: 13
CDR3aa: CSVLPGGDEQYF; CDR3nt: TGCAGCGTCTTGCCAGGTGGAGACGAGCAGTACTTC; j_gene: TRBJ2-7; d_gene: -; v_gene: TRBV29-1; abundance: -; len: 12
CDR3aa: CASSPPGELFF; CDR3nt: TGTGCCAGCAGTCCTCCCGGGGAGCTGTTTTTT; j_gene: TRBJ2-2; d_gene: -; v_gene: TRBV28; abundance: -; len: 11
CDR3aa: CASNYRGPAYEQYF; CDR3nt: TGTGCCAGCAATTACAGGGGGCCCGCCTACGAGCAGTACTTC; j_gene: TRBJ2-7; d_gene: TRBD1; v_gene: TRBV6-5; abundance: -; len: 14
CDR3aa: CASSAPGQGSGSPLHF; CDR3nt: TGTGCCAGCAGTGCCCCGGGACAGGGATCGGGTTCACCCCTCCACTTT; j_gene: TRBJ1-6; d_gene: TRBD1; v_gene: TRBV6-4; abundance: once; len: 16
CDR3aa: CASSLALSGRDTQYF; CDR3nt: TGCGCCAGCAGCTTGGCCCTTAGCGGGAGGGATACGCAGTATTTT; j_gene: TRBJ2-3; d_gene: TRBD2; v_gene: TRBV5-1; abundance: -; len: 15
CDR3aa: CASSLFPSKHGSDTQYF; CDR3nt: TGTGCCAGCAGCTTATTCCCGAGTAAGCATGGCTCAGATACGCAGTATTTT; j_gene: TRBJ2-3; d_gene: -; v_gene: TRBV7-9; abundance: -; len: 17
CDR3aa: CASSYRGLGEQYF; CDR3nt: TGTGCCAGCAGTTACCGGGGGCTGGGCGAGCAGTACTTC; j_gene: TRBJ2-7; d_gene: -; v_gene: TRBV6-5; abundance: -; len: 13
CDR3aa: CAWSVRGTGQPQHF; CDR3nt: TGTGCCTGGAGTGTCCGTGGGACGGGGCAGCCCCAGCATTTT; j_gene: TRBJ1-5; d_gene: -; v_gene: TRBV30; abundance: once; len: 14
CDR3aa: CASSSRREYEQYF; CDR3nt: TGTGCCAGCAGTTCGCGCAGGGAGTACGAGCAGTACTTC; j_gene: TRBJ2-7; d_gene: -; v_gene: TRBV6-5; abundance: -; len: 13
CDR3aa: CSNPRPDTQYF; CDR3nt: TGCAGTAACCCTCGTCCAGATACGCAGTATTTT; j_gene: TRBJ2-3; d_gene: -; v_gene: TRBV20-1; abundance: -; len: 11
CDR3aa: CASSLLADRGNYGYTF; CDR3nt: TGTGCCAGCAGCTTACTCGCGGACCGGGGTAACTATGGCTACACCTTC; j_gene: TRBJ1-2; d_gene: -; v_gene: TRBV7-9; abundance: -; len: 16
CDR3aa: CASSHNRQGRNTIYF; CDR3nt: TGTGCCAGCAGCCACAACAGACAGGGACGAAACACCATATATTTT; j_gene: TRBJ1-3; d_gene: TRBD1; v_gene: TRBV7-8; abundance: -; len: 15
CDR3aa: CASSVEQGSSTGANVLTF; CDR3nt: TGTGCCAGCAGCGTAGAACAGGGGAGTTCGACTGGGGCCAACGTCCTGACTTTC; j_gene: TRBJ2-6; d_gene: TRBD1; v_gene: TRBV9; abundance: -; len: 18
CDR3aa: CASSIPQGGLIEQYF; CDR3nt: TGTGCCAGTAGTATCCCCCAGGGGGGTTTGATCGAGCAGTACTTC; j_gene: TRBJ2-7; d_gene: -; v_gene: TRBV19; abundance: -; len: 15
CDR3aa: CASGSPPRDRGTEAFF; CDR3nt: TGTGCTAGTGGTTCCCCTCCCCGGGACAGGGGGACTGAAGCTTTCTTT; j_gene: TRBJ1-1; d_gene: TRBD1; v_gene: TRBV12-5; abundance: -; len: 16
CDR3aa: CASSPRQVGYTF; CDR3nt: TGTGCCAGCTCACCCCGACAGGTTGGCTACACCTTC; j_gene: TRBJ1-2; d_gene: -; v_gene: TRBV18; abundance: -; len: 12
CDR3aa: CAWSTPIWDRGGETQYF; CDR3nt: TGTGCCTGGAGTACGCCCATTTGGGACAGGGGGGGAGAGACCCAGTACTTC; j_gene: TRBJ2-5; d_gene: TRBD1; v_gene: TRBV30; abundance: -; len: 17
CDR3aa: CASSLGQGGTDTQYF; CDR3nt: TGTGCCAGCAGCTTGGGACAGGGGGGCACAGATACGCAGTATTTT; j_gene: TRBJ2-3; d_gene: TRBD1; v_gene: TRBV7-9; abundance: -; len: 15
CDR3aa: CASSPGLGYEQYF; CDR3nt: TGTGCCAGCAGCCCAGGACTGGGCTACGAGCAGTACTTC; j_gene: TRBJ2-7; d_gene: -; v_gene: TRBV9; abundance: -; len: 13
CDR3aa: CASREQPDTQYF; CDR3nt: TGTGCCAGCAGGGAACAGCCAGATACGCAGTATTTT; j_gene: TRBJ2-3; d_gene: -; v_gene: TRBV6-1; abundance: -; len: 12
CDR3aa: CASKQDLNTEAFF; CDR3nt: TGTGCCAGCAAACAGGACCTGAACACTGAAGCTTTCTTT; j_gene: TRBJ1-1; d_gene: -; v_gene: TRBV28; abundance: -; len: 13
CDR3aa: CASSQRGTDGSQPQHF; CDR3nt: TGCGCCAGCAGCCAGCGGGGAACGGATGGAAGTCAGCCCCAGCATTTT; j_gene: TRBJ1-5; d_gene: -; v_gene: TRBV4-1; abundance: once; len: 16
CDR3aa: CASSDVAPGVGEKLFF; CDR3nt: TGTGCCAGCAGTGACGTAGCGCCAGGGGTCGGGGAAAAACTGTTTTTT; j_gene: TRBJ1-4; d_gene: -; v_gene: TRBV6-1; abundance: -; len: 16
CDR3aa: CASSSLAGGPNEQFF; CDR3nt: TGTGCCAGCAGTTCGTTAGCGGGAGGGCCCAATGAGCAGTTCTTC; j_gene: TRBJ2-1; d_gene: TRBD2; v_gene: TRBV27; abundance: once; len: 15
CDR3aa: CASSFSGADTQYF; CDR3nt: TGTGCCAGCAGTTTTAGCGGGGCAGATACGCAGTATTTT; j_gene: TRBJ2-3; d_gene: TRBD2; v_gene: TRBV27; abundance: once; len: 13
CDR3aa: CASSLAASGTDTQYF; CDR3nt: TGTGCCAGCAGCTTAGCAGCCAGCGGGACAGATACGCAGTATTTT; j_gene: TRBJ2-3; d_gene: -; v_gene: TRBV7-2; abundance: -; len: 15
CDR3aa: CASSEYGGYTF; CDR3nt: TGTGCCAGCAGTGAATATGGGGGCTACACCTTC; j_gene: TRBJ1-2; d_gene: -; v_gene: TRBV25-1; abundance: few; len: 11
CDR3aa: CASSRDSYNSPLHF; CDR3nt: TGTGCCAGCAGTCGGGACAGCTATAATTCACCCCTCCACTTT; j_gene: TRBJ1-6; d_gene: TRBD1; v_gene: TRBV28; abundance: -; len: 14